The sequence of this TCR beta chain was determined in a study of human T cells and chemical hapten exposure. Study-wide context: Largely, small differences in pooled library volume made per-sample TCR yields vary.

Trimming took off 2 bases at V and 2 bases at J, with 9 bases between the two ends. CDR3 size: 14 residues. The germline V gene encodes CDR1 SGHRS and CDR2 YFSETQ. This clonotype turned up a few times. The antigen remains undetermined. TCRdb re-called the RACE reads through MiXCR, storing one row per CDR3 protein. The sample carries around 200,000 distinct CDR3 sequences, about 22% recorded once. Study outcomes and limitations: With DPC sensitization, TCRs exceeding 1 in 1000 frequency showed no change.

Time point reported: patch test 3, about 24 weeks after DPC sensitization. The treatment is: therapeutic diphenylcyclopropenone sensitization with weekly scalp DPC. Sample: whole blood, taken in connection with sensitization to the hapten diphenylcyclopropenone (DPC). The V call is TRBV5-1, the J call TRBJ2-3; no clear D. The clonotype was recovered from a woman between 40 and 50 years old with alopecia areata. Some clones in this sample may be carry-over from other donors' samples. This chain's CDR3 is CASSLRADTDTQYF. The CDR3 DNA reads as TGCGCCAGCAGCTTAAGGGCTGACACAGATACGCAGTATTTT.